This T cell receptor beta chain emerged from a study of blood T cell repertoires in COVID-19. Turning to the study itself: The cDNA or gDNA used as material had been derived from T cells, B-cell-depleted T cells, or PBMCs.

The germline V gene has CDR1 SGHRS and CDR2 YFSETQ. The CDR3 is 15 residues long. After removal of 1 base from V and 7 bases from J, the junction contained 5 bases not matched to a gene. Only in-frame clones appear in the TCRdb table, and some are missing; sequencing was by immunoSEQ multiplex PCR. Among under 300,000 clones listed, about 85% were seen once. Allocation to cohorts depended on clinical history reported by the participants. Sequenced material: PBMCs or T cells enriched from blood (not recorded which). The TCR originated in a woman aged 50 to 60 who had recovered from COVID-19. The chain links TRBV5-1 to TRBJ2-1; 10 positions match TRBD2. The CDR3 is CASSLLAGVENEQFF. CDR3 nucleotide sequence: TGCGCCAGCAGCTTGCTAGCGGGAGTTGAGAATGAGCAGTTCTTC.